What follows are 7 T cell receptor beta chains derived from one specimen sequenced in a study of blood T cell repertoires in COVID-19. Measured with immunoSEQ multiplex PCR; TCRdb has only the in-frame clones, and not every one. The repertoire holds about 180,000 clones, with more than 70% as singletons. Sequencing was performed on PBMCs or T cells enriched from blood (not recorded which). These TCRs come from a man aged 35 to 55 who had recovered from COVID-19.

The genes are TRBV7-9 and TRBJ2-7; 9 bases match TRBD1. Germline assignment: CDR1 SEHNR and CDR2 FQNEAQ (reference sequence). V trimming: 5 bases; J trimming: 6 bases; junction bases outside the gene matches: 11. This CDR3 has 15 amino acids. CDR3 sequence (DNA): TGTGCCAGCAGCAAAGAAGGGACAGGGCTTGGCGAGCAGTACTTC. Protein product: CASSKEGTGLGEQYF.

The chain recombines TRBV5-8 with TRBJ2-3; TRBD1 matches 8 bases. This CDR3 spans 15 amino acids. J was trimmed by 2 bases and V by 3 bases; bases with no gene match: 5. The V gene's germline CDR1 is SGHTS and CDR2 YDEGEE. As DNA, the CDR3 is TGTGCCAGCAGCTCCCCAGGGGGCGTCACAGATACGCAGTATTTT. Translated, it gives CASSSPGGVTDTQYF.

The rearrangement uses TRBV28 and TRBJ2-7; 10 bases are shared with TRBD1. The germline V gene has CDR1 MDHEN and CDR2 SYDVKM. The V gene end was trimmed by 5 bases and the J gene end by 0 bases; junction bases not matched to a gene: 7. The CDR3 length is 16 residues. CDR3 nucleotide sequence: TGTGCCAGCAGTCCCGAAGGGACAGGGGTCTCCTACGAGCAGTACTTC. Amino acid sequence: CASSPEGTGVSYEQYF.

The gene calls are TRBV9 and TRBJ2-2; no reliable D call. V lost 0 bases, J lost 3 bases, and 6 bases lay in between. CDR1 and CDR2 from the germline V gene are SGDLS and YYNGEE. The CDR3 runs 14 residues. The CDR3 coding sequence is TGTGCCAGCAGCGTAGTTACGGACACCGGGGAGCTGTTTTTT. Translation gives CASSVVTDTGELFF.

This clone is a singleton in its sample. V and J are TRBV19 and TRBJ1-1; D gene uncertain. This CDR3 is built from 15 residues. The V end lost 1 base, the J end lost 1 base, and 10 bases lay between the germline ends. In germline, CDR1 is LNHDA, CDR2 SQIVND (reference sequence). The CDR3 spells CASSIARHPNTEAFF. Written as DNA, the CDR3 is TGTGCCAGTAGTATAGCTCGACACCCGAACACTGAAGCTTTCTTT.

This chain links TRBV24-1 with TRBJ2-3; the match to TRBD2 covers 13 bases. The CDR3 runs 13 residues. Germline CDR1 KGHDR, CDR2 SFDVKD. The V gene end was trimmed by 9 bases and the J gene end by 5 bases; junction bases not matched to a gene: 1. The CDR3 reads CATGLAGVDTQYF. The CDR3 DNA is TGTGCCACCGGACTAGCGGGAGTAGATACGCAGTATTTT.

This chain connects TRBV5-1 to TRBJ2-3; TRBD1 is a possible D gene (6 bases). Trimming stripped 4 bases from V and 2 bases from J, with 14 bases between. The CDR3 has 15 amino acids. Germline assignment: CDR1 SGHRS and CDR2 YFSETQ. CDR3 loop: CASSLDSLYTDTQYF. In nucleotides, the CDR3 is TGCGCCAGCAGCCTGGACAGTCTCTACACAGATACGCAGTATTTT.